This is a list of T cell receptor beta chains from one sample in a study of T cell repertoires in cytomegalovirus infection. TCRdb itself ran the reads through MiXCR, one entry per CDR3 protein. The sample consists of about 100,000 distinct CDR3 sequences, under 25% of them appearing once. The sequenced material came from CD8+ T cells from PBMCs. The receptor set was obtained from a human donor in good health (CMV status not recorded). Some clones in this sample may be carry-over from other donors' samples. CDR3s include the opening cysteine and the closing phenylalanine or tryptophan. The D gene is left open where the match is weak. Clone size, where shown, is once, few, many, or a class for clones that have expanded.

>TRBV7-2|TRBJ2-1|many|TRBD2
TGTGCCAGCAAAGGGGGGGGTAGCGGGGGCTCCTACAATGAGCAGTTCTTC
CASKGGGSGGSYNEQFF
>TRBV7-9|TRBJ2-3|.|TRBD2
TGTGCCAGCAGCCCTGAAGCGGGGGGTTTGGATACGCAGTATTTT
CASSPEAGGLDTQYF
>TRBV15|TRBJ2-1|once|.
TGTGCCACCAGCACCAGAGGGGGGGATTGGGAGCAGTTCTTC
CATSTRGGDWEQFF
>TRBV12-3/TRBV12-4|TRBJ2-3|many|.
TGTGCCAGCAGTTTAAGTCGCCCCCCCGACCCAGATACGCAGTATTTT
CASSLSRPPDPDTQYF
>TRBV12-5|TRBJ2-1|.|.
TGTGCTAGTGGTTTTTACACCAGCAATGAGCAGTTCTTC
CASGFYTSNEQFF
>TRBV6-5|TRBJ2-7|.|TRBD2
TGTGCCAGCAGCCTGGGACTAGCGGGACTCTACGAGCAGTACTTC
CASSLGLAGLYEQYF
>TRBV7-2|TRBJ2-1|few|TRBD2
TGTGCCAGCAGCTCCGATCTAGCGGCCAGCTCCTACAATGAGCAGTTCTTC
CASSSDLAASSYNEQFF
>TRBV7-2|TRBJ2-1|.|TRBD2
TGTGCCAGCAGCTTAAGCGGGGAAGGGTACAATGAGCAGTTCTTC
CASSLSGEGYNEQFF
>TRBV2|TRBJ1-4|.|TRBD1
TGTGCCAGCAGTAGAGGGACAGGGGGTGAAAAACTGTTTTTT
CASSRGTGGEKLFF
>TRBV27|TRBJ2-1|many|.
TGTGCCAGCAGTTTAGGTGGCTACAATGAGCAGTTCTTC
CASSLGGYNEQFF
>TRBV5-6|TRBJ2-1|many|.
TGTGCCAGCAGCATGGTGACTCCAGGGGAAAATGAGCAGTTCTTC
CASSMVTPGENEQFF
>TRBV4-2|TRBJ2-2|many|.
TGTGCCAGCAGCCTCCCGCCCTCCGCGCCGACGAACACCGGGGAGCTGTTTTTT
CASSLPPSAPTNTGELFF
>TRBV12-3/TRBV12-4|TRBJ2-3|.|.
TGTGCCAGCAGTTCACCGGGGTTGACGCAGTATTTT
CASSSPGLTQYF
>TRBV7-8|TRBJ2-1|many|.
TGTGCCAGCAGTTGGGTAGGACGCTCGAATGAGCAGTTCTTC
CASSWVGRSNEQFF
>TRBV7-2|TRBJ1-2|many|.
TGTGCCAGCAGCTTTGGGGGCAGGGGTGTCTATGGCTACACCTTC
CASSFGGRGVYGYTF
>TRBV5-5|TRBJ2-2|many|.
TGTGCCAGCAGCCAGTACACTTCCGGGGAGCTGTTTTTT
CASSQYTSGELFF
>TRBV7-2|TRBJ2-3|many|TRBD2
TGTGCCAGCAGCTTAGAACTAGCGGGACCGAATACGCAGTATTTT
CASSLELAGPNTQYF
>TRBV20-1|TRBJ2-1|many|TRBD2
TGCAGTGCAACTAAAGCGGGAGGTTTGTTCAATGAGCAGTTCTTC
CSATKAGGLFNEQFF
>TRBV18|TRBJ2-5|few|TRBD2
TGTGCCAGCTCAAGGACTAGCCTGGAGACCCAGTACTTC
CASSRTSLETQYF
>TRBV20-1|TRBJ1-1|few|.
TGCAGTGCTGGATTGAGACGGAAAGGAGGGGACACTGAAGCTTTCTTT
CSAGLRRKGGDTEAFF
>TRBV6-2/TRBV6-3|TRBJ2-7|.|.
TGTGCCAGCACCGCCGACGGCTACGAGCAGTACTTC
CASTADGYEQYF
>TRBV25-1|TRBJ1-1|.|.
TGTGCCAGCAGTGAATGGCGGGCGGGATACACTGAAGCTTTCTTT
CASSEWRAGYTEAFF
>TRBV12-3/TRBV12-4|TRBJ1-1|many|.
TGTGCCAGCAGCCCGTCAGGCCCCGATGGGGCTTTCTTT
CASSPSGPDGAFF
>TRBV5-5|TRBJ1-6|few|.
TGTGCCAGCAGCTCCGGGACACCTATTTCACCCCTCCACTTT
CASSSGTPISPLHF
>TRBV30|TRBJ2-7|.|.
TGTGCCTGGAGCGAGGGGATTAAGAACGAGCAGTACTTC
CAWSEGIKNEQYF
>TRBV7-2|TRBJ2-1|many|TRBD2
TGTGCCAGCAGCCGGACTAGCGGGAGTGCAGAAAATGAGCAGTTCTTC
CASSRTSGSAENEQFF
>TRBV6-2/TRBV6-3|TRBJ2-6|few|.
TGTGCCAGCAGTTACTCATTTCATTCTGGGGCCAACGTCCTGACTTTC
CASSYSFHSGANVLTF
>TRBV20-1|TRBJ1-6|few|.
TGCAGTGCTAGTCGAGGGGATGAGGATAATTCACCCCTCCACTTT
CSASRGDEDNSPLHF
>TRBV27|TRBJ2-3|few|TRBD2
TGTGCCAGCAGTTTATCGGTGGGACTAGCGGGGGGGATCACAGATACGCAGTATTTT
CASSLSVGLAGGITDTQYF
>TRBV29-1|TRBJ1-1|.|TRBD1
TGCAGCGTTGTAGGTAGACTACAGGGGGCTAACACTGAAGCTTTCTTT
CSVVGRLQGANTEAFF
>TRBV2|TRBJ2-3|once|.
TGTGCCAGCAGTGTTGGGACGGCTCCTTCTCTGGATACGCAGTATTTT
CASSVGTAPSLDTQYF
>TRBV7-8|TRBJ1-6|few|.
TGTGCCAGCAGCTCCCGGACAGTCGATTCACCCCTCCACTTT
CASSSRTVDSPLHF